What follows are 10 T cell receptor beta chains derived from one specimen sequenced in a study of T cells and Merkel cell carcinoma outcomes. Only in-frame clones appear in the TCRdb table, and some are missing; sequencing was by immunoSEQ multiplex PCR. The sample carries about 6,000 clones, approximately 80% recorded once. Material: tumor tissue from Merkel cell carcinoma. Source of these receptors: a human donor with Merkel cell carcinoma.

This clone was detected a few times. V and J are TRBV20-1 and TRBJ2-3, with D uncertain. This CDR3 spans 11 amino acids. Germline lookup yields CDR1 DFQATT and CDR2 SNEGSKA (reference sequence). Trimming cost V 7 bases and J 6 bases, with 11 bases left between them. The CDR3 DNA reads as TGCAGTGGCTCTAGGCCCGATACGCAGTATTTT. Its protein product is CSGSRPDTQYF.

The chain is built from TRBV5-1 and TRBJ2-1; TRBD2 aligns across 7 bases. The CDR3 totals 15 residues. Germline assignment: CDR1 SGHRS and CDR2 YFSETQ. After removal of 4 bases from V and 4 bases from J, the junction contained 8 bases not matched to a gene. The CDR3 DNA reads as TGCGCCAGCAGCCTAACTAGCGACATTTACAATGAGCAGTTCTTC. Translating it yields CASSLTSDIYNEQFF.

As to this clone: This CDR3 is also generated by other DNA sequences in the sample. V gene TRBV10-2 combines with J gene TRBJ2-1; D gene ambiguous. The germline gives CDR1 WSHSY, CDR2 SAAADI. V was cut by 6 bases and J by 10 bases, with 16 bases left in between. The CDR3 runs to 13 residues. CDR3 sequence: CASRYPPAQEQFF. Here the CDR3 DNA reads TGCGCCAGCAGATACCCCCCGGCTCAGGAGCAGTTCTTC.

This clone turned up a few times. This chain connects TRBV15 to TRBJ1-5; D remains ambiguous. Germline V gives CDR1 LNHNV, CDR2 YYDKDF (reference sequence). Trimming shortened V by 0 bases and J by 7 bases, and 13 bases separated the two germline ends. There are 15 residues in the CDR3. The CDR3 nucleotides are TGTGCCACCAGCAGAGATCTTGGGAAAGGGCAGCCCCAGCATTTT. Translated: CATSRDLGKGQPQHF.

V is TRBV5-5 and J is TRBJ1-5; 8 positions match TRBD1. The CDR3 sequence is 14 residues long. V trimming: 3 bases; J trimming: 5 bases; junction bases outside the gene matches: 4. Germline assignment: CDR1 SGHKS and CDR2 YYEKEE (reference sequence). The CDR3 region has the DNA TGTGCCAGCAGCTACGGACAGGGAGATCAGCCCCAGCATTTT. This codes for CASSYGQGDQPQHF.

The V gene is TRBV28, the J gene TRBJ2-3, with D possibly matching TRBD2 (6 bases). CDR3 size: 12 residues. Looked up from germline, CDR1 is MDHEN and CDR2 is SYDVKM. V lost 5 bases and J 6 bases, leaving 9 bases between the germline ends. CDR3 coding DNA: TGTGCCAGCAGTCGGGACTCGGATACGCAGTATTTT. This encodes CASSRDSDTQYF.

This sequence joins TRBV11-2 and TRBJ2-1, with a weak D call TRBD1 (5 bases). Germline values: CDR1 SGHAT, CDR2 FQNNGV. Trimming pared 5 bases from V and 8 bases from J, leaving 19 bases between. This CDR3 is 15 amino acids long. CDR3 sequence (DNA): TGTGCCAGCAGCAGAATAGAACAGGCTACATATGAGCAGTTCTTC. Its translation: CASSRIEQATYEQFF. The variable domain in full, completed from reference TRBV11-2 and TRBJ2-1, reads EAGVAQSPRYKIIEKRQSVAFWCNPISGHATLYWYQQILGQGPKLLIQFQNNGVVDDSQLPKDRFSAERLKGVDSTLKIQPAKLEDSAVYLCASSRIEQATYEQFFGPGTRLTVL.

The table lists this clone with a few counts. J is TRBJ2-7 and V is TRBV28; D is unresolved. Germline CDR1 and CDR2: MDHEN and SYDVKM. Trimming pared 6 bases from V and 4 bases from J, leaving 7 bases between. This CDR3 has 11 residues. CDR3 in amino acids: CASSLRYEQYF. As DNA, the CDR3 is TGTGCCAGCAGCCTAAGGTACGAGCAGTACTTC.

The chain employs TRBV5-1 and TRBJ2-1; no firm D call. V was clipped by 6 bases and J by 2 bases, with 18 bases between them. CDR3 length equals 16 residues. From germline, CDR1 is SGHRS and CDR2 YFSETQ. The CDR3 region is CASTPSSAGPYNEQFF. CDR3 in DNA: TGCGCCAGCACCCCCAGTTCGGCCGGACCCTACAATGAGCAGTTCTTC. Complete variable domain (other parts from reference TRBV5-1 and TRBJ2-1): KAGVTQTPRYLIKTRGQQVTLSCSPISGHRSVSWYQQTPGQGLQFLFEYFSETQRNKGNFPGRFSGRQFSNSRSEMNVSTLELGDSALYLCASTPSSAGPYNEQFFGPGTRLTVL.

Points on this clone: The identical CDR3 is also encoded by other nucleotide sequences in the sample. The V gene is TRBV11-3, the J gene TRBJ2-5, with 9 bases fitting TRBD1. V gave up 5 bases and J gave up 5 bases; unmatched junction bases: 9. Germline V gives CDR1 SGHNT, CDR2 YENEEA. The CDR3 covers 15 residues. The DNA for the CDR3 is TGTGCCAGCAGCCCCGGGACAGGGCTTTGGGAGACCCAGTACTTC. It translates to CASSPGTGLWETQYF.